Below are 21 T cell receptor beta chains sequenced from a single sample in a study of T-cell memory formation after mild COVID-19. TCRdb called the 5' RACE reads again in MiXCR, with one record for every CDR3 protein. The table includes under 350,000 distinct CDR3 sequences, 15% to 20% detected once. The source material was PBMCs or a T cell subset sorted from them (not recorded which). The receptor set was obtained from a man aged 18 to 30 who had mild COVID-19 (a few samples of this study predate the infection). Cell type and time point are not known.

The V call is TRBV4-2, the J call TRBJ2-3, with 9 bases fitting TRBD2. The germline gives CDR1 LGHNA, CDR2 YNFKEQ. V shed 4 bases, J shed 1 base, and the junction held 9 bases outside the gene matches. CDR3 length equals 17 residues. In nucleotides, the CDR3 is TGTGCCAGCAGCCTGGGCCGCGGGGGGGCGGGCACAGATACGCAGTATTTT. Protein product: CASSLGRGGAGTDTQYF.

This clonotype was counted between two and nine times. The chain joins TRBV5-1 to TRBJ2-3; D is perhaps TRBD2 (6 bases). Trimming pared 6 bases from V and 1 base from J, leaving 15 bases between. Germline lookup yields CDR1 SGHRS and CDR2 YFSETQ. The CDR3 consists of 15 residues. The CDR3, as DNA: TGCGCCAGCATCCGAGGTAGCGGAGGCACAGATACGCAGTATTTT. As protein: CASIRGSGGTDTQYF.

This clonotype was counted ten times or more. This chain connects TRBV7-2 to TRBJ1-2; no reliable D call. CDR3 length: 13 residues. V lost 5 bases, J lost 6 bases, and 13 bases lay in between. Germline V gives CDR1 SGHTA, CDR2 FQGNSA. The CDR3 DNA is TGTGCCAGCAGCCCTACCCCCCAGGATGGCTACACCTTC. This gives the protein CASSPTPQDGYTF. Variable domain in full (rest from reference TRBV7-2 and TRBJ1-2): GAGVSQSPSNKVTEKGKDVELRCDPISGHTALYWYRQSLGQGLEFLIYFQGNSAPDKSGLPSDRFSAERTGGSVSTLTIQRTQQEDSAVYLCASSPTPQDGYTFGSGTRLTVV.

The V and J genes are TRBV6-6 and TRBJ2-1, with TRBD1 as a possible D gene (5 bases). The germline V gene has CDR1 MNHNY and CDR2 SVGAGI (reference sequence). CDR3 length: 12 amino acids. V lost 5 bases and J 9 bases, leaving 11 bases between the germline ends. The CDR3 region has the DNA TGTGCCAGCAGTAGGGGCGTTGGTGAGCAGTTCTTC. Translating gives CASSRGVGEQFF.

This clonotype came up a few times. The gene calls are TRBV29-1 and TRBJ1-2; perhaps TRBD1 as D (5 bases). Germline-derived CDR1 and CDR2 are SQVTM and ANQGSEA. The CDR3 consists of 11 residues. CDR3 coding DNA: TGCGGCCATACGGGGGTCTATGGCTACACCTTC. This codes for CGHTGVYGYTF. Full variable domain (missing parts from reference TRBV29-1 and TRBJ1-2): SAVISQKPSRDICQRGTSLTIQCQVDSQVTMMFWYRQQPGQSLTLIATANQGSEATYESGFVIDKFPISRPNLTFSTLTVSNMSPEDSSIYLCGHTGVYGYTFGSGTRLTVV.

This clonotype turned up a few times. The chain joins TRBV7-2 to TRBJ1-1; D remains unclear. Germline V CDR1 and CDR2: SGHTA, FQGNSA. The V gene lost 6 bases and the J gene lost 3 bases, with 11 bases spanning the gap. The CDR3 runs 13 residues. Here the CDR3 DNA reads TGTGCCAGCAGTCTCAGACGGTACACTGAAGCTTTCTTT. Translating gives CASSLRRYTEAFF.

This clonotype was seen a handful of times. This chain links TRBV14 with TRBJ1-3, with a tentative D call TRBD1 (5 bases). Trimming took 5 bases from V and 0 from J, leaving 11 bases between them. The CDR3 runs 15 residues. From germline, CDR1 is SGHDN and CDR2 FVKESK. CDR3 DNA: TGTGCCAGCAGCTCATCACAGGTCTCTGGAAACACCATATATTTT. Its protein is CASSSSQVSGNTIYF.

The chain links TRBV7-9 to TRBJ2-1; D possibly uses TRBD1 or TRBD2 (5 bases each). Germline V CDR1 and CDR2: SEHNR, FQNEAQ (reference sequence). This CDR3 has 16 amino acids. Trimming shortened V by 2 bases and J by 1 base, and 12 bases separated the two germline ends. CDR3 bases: TGTGCCAGCAGCTTAACCGAGGGGCGGTCCTACAATGAGCAGTTCTTC. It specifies CASSLTEGRSYNEQFF.

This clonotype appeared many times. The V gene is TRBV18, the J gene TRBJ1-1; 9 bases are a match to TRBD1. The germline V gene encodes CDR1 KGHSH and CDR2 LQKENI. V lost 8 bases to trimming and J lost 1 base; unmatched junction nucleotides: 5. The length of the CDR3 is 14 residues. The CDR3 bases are TGTGCCAGCAGCCCGACAGGGGGGAACACTGAAGCTTTCTTT. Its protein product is CASSPTGGNTEAFF.

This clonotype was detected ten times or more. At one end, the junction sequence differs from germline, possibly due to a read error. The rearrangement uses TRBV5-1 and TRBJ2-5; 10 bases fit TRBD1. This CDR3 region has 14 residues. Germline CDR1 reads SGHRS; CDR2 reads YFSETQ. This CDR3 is CASSLTGGSETQYF. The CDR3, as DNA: TGTGCCAGCAGCCTGACAGGGGGCAGTGAGACCCAGTACTTC.

CDR3 coding DNA: TGCAGCGTTGAATTGGGATTTGGCACTGAAGCTTTCTTT. Protein product: CSVELGFGTEAFF. The chain couples TRBV29-1 to TRBJ1-1; no clear D gene. Per the germline V gene, CDR1 is SQVTM and CDR2 is ANQGSEA. This CDR3 is 13 amino acids long. V gave up 2 bases and J gave up 4 bases, with 11 bases separating them.

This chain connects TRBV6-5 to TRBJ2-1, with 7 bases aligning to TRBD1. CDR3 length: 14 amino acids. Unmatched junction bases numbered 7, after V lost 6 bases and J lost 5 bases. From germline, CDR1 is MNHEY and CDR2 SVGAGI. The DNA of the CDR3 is TGTGCCAGCAGACCTACAGGGGCGAACAATGAGCAGTTCTTC. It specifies CASRPTGANNEQFF.

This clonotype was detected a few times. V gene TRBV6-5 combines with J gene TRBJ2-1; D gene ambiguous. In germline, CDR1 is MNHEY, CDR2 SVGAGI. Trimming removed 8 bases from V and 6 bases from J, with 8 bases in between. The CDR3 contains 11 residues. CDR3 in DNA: TGTGCCAGCTCTCGACTCAATGAGCAGTTCTTC. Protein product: CASSRLNEQFF.

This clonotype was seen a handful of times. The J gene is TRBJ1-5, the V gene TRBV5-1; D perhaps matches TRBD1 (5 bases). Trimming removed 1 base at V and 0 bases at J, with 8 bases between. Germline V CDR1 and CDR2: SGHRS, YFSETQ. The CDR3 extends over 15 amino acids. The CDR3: CASSLSGDSNQPQHF. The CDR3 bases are TGCGCCAGCAGCTTGTCGGGGGATAGCAATCAGCCCCAGCATTTT.

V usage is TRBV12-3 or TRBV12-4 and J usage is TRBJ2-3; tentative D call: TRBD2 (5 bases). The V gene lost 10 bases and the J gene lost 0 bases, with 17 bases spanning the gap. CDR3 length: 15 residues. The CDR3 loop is CATLYSAPSTDTQYF. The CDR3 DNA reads TGTGCCACCCTATATAGCGCCCCAAGCACAGATACGCAGTATTTT.

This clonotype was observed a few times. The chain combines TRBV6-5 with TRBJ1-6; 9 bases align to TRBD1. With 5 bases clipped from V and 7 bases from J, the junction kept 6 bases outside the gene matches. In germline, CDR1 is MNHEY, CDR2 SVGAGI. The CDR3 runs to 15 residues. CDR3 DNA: TGTGCCAGCAGTGACAGGGGGGGCGTGAATTCACCCCTCCACTTT. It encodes CASSDRGGVNSPLHF.

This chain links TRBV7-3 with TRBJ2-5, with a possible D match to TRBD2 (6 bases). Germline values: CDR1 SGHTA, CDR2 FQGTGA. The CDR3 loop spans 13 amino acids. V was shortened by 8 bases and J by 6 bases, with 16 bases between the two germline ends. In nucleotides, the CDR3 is TGTGCCAGCTCCCCCTCGGGGAGGCAGACCCAGTACTTC. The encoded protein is CASSPSGRQTQYF. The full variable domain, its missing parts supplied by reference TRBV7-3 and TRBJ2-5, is GAGVSQTPSNKVTEKGKYVELRCDPISGHTALYWYRQSLGQGPEFLIYFQGTGAADDSGLPNDRFFAVRPEGSVSTLKIQRTERGDSAVYLCASSPSGRQTQYFGPGTRLLVL.

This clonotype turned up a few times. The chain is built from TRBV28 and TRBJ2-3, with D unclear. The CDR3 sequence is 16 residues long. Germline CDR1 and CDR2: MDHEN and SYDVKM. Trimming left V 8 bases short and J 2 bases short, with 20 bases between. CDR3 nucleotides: TGTGCCAGCCAAACTGCCGGCAGAATTATCACAGATACGCAGTATTTT. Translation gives CASQTAGRIITDTQYF.

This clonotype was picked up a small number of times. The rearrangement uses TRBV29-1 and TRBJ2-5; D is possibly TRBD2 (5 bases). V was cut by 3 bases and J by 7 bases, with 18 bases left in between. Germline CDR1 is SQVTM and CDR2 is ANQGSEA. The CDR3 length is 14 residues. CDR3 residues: CSVDLRGLEGTQYF. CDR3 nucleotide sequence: TGCAGCGTTGACCTAAGAGGACTCGAGGGGACCCAGTACTTC.

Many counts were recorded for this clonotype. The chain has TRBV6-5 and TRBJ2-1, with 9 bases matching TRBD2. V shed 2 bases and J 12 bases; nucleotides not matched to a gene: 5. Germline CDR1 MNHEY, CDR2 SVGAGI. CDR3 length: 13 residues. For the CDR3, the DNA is TGTGCCAGCAGTTACGGGCGGGGGGGTCGGCAGTTCTTC. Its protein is CASSYGRGGRQFF.

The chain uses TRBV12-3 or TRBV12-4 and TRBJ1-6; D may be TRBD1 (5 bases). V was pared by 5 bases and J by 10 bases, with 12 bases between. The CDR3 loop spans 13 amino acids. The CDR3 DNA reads TGTGCCAGCAGTACGGGGGGAGAATCACCCCTCCACTTT. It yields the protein CASSTGGESPLHF.